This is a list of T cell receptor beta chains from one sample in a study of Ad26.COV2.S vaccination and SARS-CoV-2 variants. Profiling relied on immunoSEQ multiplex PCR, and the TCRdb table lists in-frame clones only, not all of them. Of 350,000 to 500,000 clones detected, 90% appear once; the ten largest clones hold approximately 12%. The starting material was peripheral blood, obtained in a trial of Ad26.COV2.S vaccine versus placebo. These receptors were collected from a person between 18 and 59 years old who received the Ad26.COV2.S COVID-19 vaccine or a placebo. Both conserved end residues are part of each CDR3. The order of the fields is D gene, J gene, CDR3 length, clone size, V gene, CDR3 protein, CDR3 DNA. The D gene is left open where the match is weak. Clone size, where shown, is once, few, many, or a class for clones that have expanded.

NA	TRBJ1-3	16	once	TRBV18	CASSPATTFSGNTIYF	TGTGCCAGCTCACCCGCGACAACCTTCTCTGGAAACACCATATATTTT
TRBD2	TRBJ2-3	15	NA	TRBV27	CASSLGLVFTDTQYF	TGTGCCAGCAGTTTGGGACTAGTTTTTACAGATACGCAGTATTTT
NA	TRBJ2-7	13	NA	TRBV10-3	CAISGRGPYEQYF	TGTGCCATCAGTGGGAGAGGGCCCTACGAGCAGTACTTC
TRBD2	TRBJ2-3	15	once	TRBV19	CASGNIAGVEDTQYF	TGTGCCAGTGGGAACATAGCGGGAGTTGAAGATACGCAGTATTTT
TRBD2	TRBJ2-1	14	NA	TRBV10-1	CASSPLAAYNEQFF	TGCGCCAGCAGCCCACTAGCGGCCTACAATGAGCAGTTCTTC
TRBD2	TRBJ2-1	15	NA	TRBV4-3	CASSLGLAAYNEQFF	TGCGCCAGCAGCCTCGGACTAGCGGCCTACAATGAGCAGTTCTTC
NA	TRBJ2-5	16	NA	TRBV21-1	CARDGLAGAIGETQYF	TGTGCCAGGGATGGACTAGCGGGAGCCATAGGAGAGACCCAGTACTTC
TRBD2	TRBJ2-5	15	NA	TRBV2	CASSSRLAVQETQYF	TGTGCCAGCAGTTCCAGACTAGCGGTCCAAGAGACCCAGTACTTC
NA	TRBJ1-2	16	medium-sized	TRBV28	CASSLSAEGEFYGYTF	TGTGCCAGCAGTTTATCAGCGGAGGGAGAGTTTTATGGCTACACCTTC
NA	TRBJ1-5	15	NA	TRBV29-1	CSVSQGVLGNQPQHF	TGCAGCGTTAGTCAAGGGGTTCTTGGCAATCAGCCCCAGCATTTT
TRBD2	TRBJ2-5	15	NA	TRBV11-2	CASSGGLAGQETQYF	TGTGCCAGCAGCGGCGGACTAGCGGGCCAAGAGACCCAGTACTTC
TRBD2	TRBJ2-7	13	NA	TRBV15	CATSRDPGEGQYF	TGTGCCACCAGCAGAGATCCCGGGGAGGGGCAGTACTTC
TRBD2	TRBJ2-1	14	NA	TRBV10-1	CASSERGVYNEQFF	TGCGCCAGCAGTGAGCGGGGGGTCTACAATGAGCAGTTCTTC
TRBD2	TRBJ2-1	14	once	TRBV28	CASSLTGGNNEQFF	TGTGCCAGCAGTTTAACGGGAGGGAACAATGAGCAGTTCTTC
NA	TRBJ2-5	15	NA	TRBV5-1	CASSATGQVQETQYF	TGCGCCAGCAGCGCGACGGGACAAGTACAAGAGACCCAGTACTTC
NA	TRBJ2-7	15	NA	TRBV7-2	CASSSPGPASYEQYF	TGTGCCAGCAGCTCGCCGGGACCGGCCTCCTACGAGCAGTACTTC
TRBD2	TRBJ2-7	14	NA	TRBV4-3	CASSHEAGTYEQYF	TGCGCCAGCAGCCACGAAGCGGGAACCTACGAGCAGTACTTC
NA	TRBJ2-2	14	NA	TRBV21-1	CASSKEQVAGELFF	TGTGCCAGCAGCAAAGAGCAGGTCGCCGGGGAGCTGTTTTTT
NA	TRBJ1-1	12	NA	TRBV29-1	CSGSTFGTEAFF	TGCAGCGGTTCTACATTTGGGACTGAAGCTTTCTTT
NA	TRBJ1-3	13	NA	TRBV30	CAWSESSGNTIYF	TGTGCCTGGAGTGAGAGCTCTGGAAACACCATATATTTT
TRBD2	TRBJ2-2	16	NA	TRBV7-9	CASSLLTSGSTGELFF	TGTGCCAGCAGCTTATTGACTAGCGGTAGCACCGGGGAGCTGTTTTTT
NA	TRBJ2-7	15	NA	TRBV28	CASSGTTRTSYEQYF	TGTGCCAGCAGTGGAACGACCAGGACTTCCTACGAGCAGTACTTC
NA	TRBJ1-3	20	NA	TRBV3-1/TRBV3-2	CASSQEPSSGIRSSGNTIYF	TGTGCCAGCAGCCAAGAACCTTCTTCAGGGATTCGGTCTTCTGGAAACACCATATATTTT
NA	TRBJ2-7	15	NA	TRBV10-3	CAISVPGTSAAEQYF	TGTGCCATCAGTGTCCCCGGGACATCGGCCGCCGAGCAGTACTTC
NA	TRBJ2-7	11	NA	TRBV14	CASSQDYEQYF	TGTGCCAGCAGCCAAGACTACGAGCAGTACTTC
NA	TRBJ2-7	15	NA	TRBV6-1	CASSEGGRVYDEQYF	TGTGCCAGCAGTGAAGGGGGCAGGGTTTACGACGAGCAGTACTTC
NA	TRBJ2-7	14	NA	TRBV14	CASSQSGKRYEQYF	TGTGCCAGCAGCCAAAGTGGGAAACGCTACGAGCAGTACTTC
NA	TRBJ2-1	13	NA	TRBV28	CASQDSLNNEQFF	TGTGCCAGCCAGGACAGCCTAAACAATGAGCAGTTCTTC